Listed here are 27 T cell receptor beta chains from one sample, sequenced in a study of T cell changes during pregnancy in multiple sclerosis. Only in-frame clones appear in the TCRdb table, and some are missing; sequencing was by immunoSEQ multiplex PCR. Here the sample spans fewer than 40,000 clones, more than 90% being singletons. Here the sequenced sample was CD4+ T cells from peripheral blood mononuclear cells, taken in the second trimester of pregnancy. The origin of the receptors is a female donor in good health, enrolled as a control in a pregnancy study.

The V gene is TRBV30, the J gene TRBJ1-2; TRBD1 matches 7 bases. This CDR3 is built from 12 residues. Germline lookup yields CDR1 GTSNPN and CDR2 SVGIG (reference sequence). After removal of 0 bases from V and 13 bases from J, the junction contained 8 bases not matched to a gene. The chain's CDR3 is CAWSVADRWCTF. The DNA of the CDR3 is TGTGCCTGGAGTGTAGCGGACAGGTGGTGCACCTTC.

The chain carries TRBV7-2 and TRBJ1-5; TRBD1 might be the D (5 bases). The CDR3 is made up of 15 amino acids. Germline V gene sequence: CDR1 SGHTA, CDR2 FQGNSA. V lost 1 base, J lost 7 bases, and 14 bases lay in between. The CDR3 loop reads CASSLEVRGNQPQHF. Written as DNA, the CDR3 is TGTGCCAGCAGCTTAGAGGTTAGGGGAAACCAGCCCCAGCATTTT. Combining the CDR3 with reference TRBV7-2 and TRBJ1-5 gives the whole variable domain GAGVSQSPSNKVTEKGKDVELRCDPISGHTALYWYRQSLGQGLEFLIYFQGNSAPDKSGLPSDRFSAERTGGSVSTLTIQRTQQEDSAVYLCASSLEVRGNQPQHFGDGTRLSIL.

The chain has TRBV6-6 and TRBJ2-6, with D possibly matching TRBD1 (6 bases). The CDR3 has 15 residues. Germline V gives CDR1 MNHNY, CDR2 SVGAGI (reference sequence). The V end lost 6 bases, the J end lost 0 bases, and 9 bases lay between the germline ends. CDR3 residues: CASSTQGSGANVLTF. The CDR3 DNA reads TGTGCCAGCAGCACACAGGGCTCTGGGGCCAACGTCCTGACTTTC.

This chain joins TRBV30 and TRBJ1-3; the match to TRBD1 covers 7 bases. V dropped 8 bases and J dropped 0; count of bases not matched to a gene: 7. The germline V gene has CDR1 GTSNPN and CDR2 SVGIG (reference sequence). The CDR3 covers 14 residues. CDR3 amino acids: CAATGERSGNTIYF. The CDR3 nucleotides are TGTGCCGCCACAGGGGAACGCTCTGGAAACACCATATATTTT.

The V call is TRBV30, the J call TRBJ2-7, with unresolved D. The CDR3 length is 14 residues. CDR1 and CDR2 from the germline V gene are GTSNPN and SVGIG (reference sequence). The V and J ends lost 2 bases and 2 bases respectively, with 13 bases between them. The CDR3 spells CAWSPPGVPYEQYF. The CDR3, as DNA: TGTGCCTGGAGTCCCCCTGGAGTCCCCTACGAGCAGTACTTC. The variable domain in full, completed from reference TRBV30 and TRBJ2-7, reads SQTIHQWPATLVQPVGSPLSLECTVEGTSNPNLYWYRQAAGRGLQLLFYSVGIGQISSEVPQNLSASRPQDRQFILSSKKLLLSDSGFYLCAWSPPGVPYEQYFGPGTRLTVT.

The chain employs TRBV7-8 and TRBJ2-1; 9 nucleotides align to TRBD1. CDR1 and CDR2 from the germline V gene are SGHVS and FQNEAQ. V shed 6 bases and J 8 bases; nucleotides not matched to a gene: 5. This CDR3 spans 13 amino acids. CDR3 sequence reads: CASRGDREYEQFF. Written as DNA, the CDR3 is TGTGCCAGCAGAGGGGACAGGGAGTATGAGCAGTTCTTC.

This chain links TRBV9 with TRBJ2-5, with TRBD1 as a possible D gene (7 bases). V dropped 3 bases and J dropped 9 bases, with 18 bases sitting between them. Germline CDR1 and CDR2: SGDLS and YYNGEE. The length of the CDR3 is 14 residues. The CDR3 sequence is CASSGQQGGGAQYF. For the CDR3, the DNA is TGTGCCAGCAGCGGTCAGCAGGGGGGCGGGGCCCAGTACTTC.

This clone was seen only a few times. This chain links TRBV29-1 with TRBJ1-2, with D perhaps matching TRBD1 (5 bases). Trimming cost V 7 bases and J 0 bases, with 12 bases left between them. The CDR3 runs 13 residues. The V gene's germline CDR1 is SQVTM and CDR2 ANQGSEA. The CDR3 spells CSAARDPNYGYTF. The CDR3 bases are TGCAGCGCCGCCAGGGATCCTAACTATGGCTACACCTTC.

The chain carries TRBV5-1 and TRBJ2-6; weak D call: TRBD1 (5 bases). From germline, CDR1 is SGHRS and CDR2 YFSETQ. V shed 2 bases and J shed 0 bases, with 9 bases lying between them. The CDR3 extends over 16 amino acids. In DNA, the CDR3 is TGCGCCAGCAGCTTACAGGCGCGCTCTGGGGCCAACGTCCTGACTTTC. It is translated as CASSLQARSGANVLTF.

The chain links TRBV18 to TRBJ2-7, with D perhaps matching TRBD1 (5 bases). V shed 0 bases and J shed 3 bases, with 6 bases lying between them. This CDR3 has 13 residues. The germline gives CDR1 KGHSH, CDR2 LQKENI. CDR3 DNA sequence: TGTGCCAGCTCACCACCGACAGTCTACGAGCAGTACTTC. Protein product: CASSPPTVYEQYF.

The rearrangement links TRBV19 to TRBJ2-1; tentatively, D is TRBD1 (5 bases). This CDR3 comprises 15 residues. Trimming stripped 6 bases from V and 2 bases from J, with 14 bases between. Germline loops: CDR1 LNHDA, CDR2 SQIVND (reference sequence). CDR3 in DNA: TGTGCCAGTAGCGTTCAGGGCCCCACCTACAATGAGCAGTTCTTC. It yields the protein CASSVQGPTYNEQFF.

V is TRBV7-2 and J is TRBJ1-1, with D perhaps TRBD1 (6 bases). CDR3 size: 13 residues. The V gene's germline CDR1 is SGHTA and CDR2 FQGNSA. V dropped 0 bases and J dropped 6 bases, with 8 bases sitting between them. The CDR3 DNA sequence: TGTGCCAGCAGCTTAGCCGCAGGGGCTGAAGCTTTCTTT. Its translation is CASSLAAGAEAFF.

V gene TRBV5-1 combines with J gene TRBJ1-1; D is unclear. This CDR3 region has 14 residues. Per germline, CDR1 SGHRS and CDR2 YFSETQ. Trimming left V 4 bases short and J 4 bases short, with 14 bases between. CDR3 coding DNA: TGCGCCAGCAGCGACAACCCGGGGAGCACTGAAGCTTTCTTT. Translated, it gives CASSDNPGSTEAFF. Variable domain in full (rest from reference TRBV5-1 and TRBJ1-1): KAGVTQTPRYLIKTRGQQVTLSCSPISGHRSVSWYQQTPGQGLQFLFEYFSETQRNKGNFPGRFSGRQFSNSRSEMNVSTLELGDSALYLCASSDNPGSTEAFFGQGTRLTVV.

J is TRBJ1-6 and V is TRBV5-8; unclear D gene. This CDR3 region has 14 residues. V gave up 0 bases and J gave up 9 bases, with 10 bases separating them. Germline values: CDR1 SGHTS, CDR2 YDEGEE. The CDR3 spells CASSLGGGASPLHF. The DNA for the CDR3 is TGTGCCAGCAGCTTGGGTGGCGGCGCTTCACCCCTCCACTTT.

This sequence joins TRBV6-1 and TRBJ1-1; maybe TRBD1 (6 bases). The CDR3 covers 14 residues. The germline CDR1 and CDR2 sequences are MNHNS and SASEGT. Trimming removed 11 bases from V and 7 bases from J, with 23 bases in between. The CDR3 coding sequence is TGTGCCGGGAGAGCTGGGGGACAAGTGGGTGAAGCTTTCTTT. It translates to CAGRAGGQVGEAFF.

This clone was seen a single time. The rearrangement uses TRBV19 and TRBJ1-3; no definite D call. The germline CDR1 and CDR2 sequences are LNHDA and SQIVND (reference sequence). CDR3 length: 13 amino acids. The V and J ends lost 3 bases and 3 bases respectively, with 6 bases between them. Here the CDR3 reads CASSMNGGNTIYF. In DNA, the CDR3 is TGTGCCAGTAGTATGAACGGTGGAAACACCATATATTTT.

V and J are TRBV6-1 and TRBJ1-5; 8 bases agree with TRBD1. There are 13 residues in the CDR3. The ends lost 8 bases at V and 3 bases at J; junction bases unmatched: 3. Germline CDR1 is MNHNS and CDR2 is SASEGT. In nucleotides, the CDR3 is TGTGCCAGCGGACAGGGCCTCAATCAGCCCCAGCATTTT. It codes for CASGQGLNQPQHF.

The rearrangement links TRBV19 to TRBJ1-2, with 9 nucleotides matching TRBD1. This CDR3 contains 15 residues. The germline V gene has CDR1 LNHDA and CDR2 SQIVND (reference sequence). J lost 4 bases, V lost 4 bases, and 7 bases had no gene match. The CDR3 reads CASSTQKTGGYGYTF. The CDR3 DNA reads TGTGCCAGTAGTACTCAAAAGACAGGGGGCTATGGCTACACCTTC. Variable domain in full (rest from reference TRBV19 and TRBJ1-2): DGGITQSPKYLFRKEGQNVTLSCEQNLNHDAMYWYRQDPGQGLRLIYYSQIVNDFQKGDIAEGYSVSREKKESFPLTVTSAQKNPTAFYLCASSTQKTGGYGYTFGSGTRLTVV.

The DNA of the CDR3 is TGTGCCAGCACGACAGGGGGGCGACACTCCTACGAGCAGTACTTC. Its translation: CASTTGGRHSYEQYF. The chain links TRBV6-6 to TRBJ2-7; 9 bases match TRBD1. This CDR3 contains 15 residues. From germline, CDR1 is MNHNY and CDR2 SVGAGI (reference sequence). After removal of 7 bases from V and 0 bases from J, the junction contained 7 bases not matched to a gene.

J is TRBJ2-7 and V is TRBV5-4, with D possibly being TRBD2 (6 bases). CDR3 length: 14 residues. Germline lookup yields CDR1 SGHNT and CDR2 YYREEE (reference sequence). V dropped 4 bases and J dropped 5 bases, with 16 bases sitting between them. CDR3 loop: CASSRDSKGHEQYF. DNA of the CDR3: TGTGCCAGCAGCCGGGACTCCAAGGGACACGAGCAGTACTTC.

Only a few counts were recorded for this clone. The chain links TRBV7-2 to TRBJ2-5; 7 bases align to TRBD2. Germline values: CDR1 SGHTA, CDR2 FQGNSA. The V gene end was trimmed by 1 base and the J gene end by 5 bases; junction bases not matched to a gene: 7. This CDR3 has 15 residues. CDR3 residues: CASSLVAKGGETQYF. CDR3 DNA: TGTGCCAGCAGCTTAGTCGCTAAGGGAGGGGAGACCCAGTACTTC.

This clone was detected once. The rearrangement joins TRBV15 to TRBJ1-2; D remains unclear. Trimming took off 8 bases at V and 4 bases at J, with 8 bases between the two ends. The CDR3 extends over 11 amino acids. From germline, CDR1 is LNHNV and CDR2 YYDKDF (reference sequence). The chain's CDR3 is CATGTRYGYTF. In DNA form, the CDR3 reads TGTGCCACCGGTACACGCTATGGCTACACCTTC.

The chain employs TRBV7-2 and TRBJ1-2; 8 nucleotides agree with TRBD1. The V and J ends lost 4 bases and 7 bases, in that order; junction bases with no gene match: 8. This CDR3 contains 14 residues. The V gene's germline CDR1 is SGHTA and CDR2 FQGNSA. CDR3 region: CASSSLQTGGGYTF. For the CDR3, the DNA is TGTGCCAGCAGCTCGCTACAAACAGGGGGTGGCTACACCTTC.

The V gene is TRBV19, the J gene TRBJ1-3; 9 bases map to TRBD1. Germline values: CDR1 LNHDA, CDR2 SQIVND (reference sequence). V lost 1 base, J lost 6 bases, and 4 bases stayed unmatched. The CDR3 runs 15 residues. The CDR3 sequence is CASSIVGTGQNTIYF. DNA for the CDR3: TGTGCCAGTAGTATAGTCGGGACAGGGCAAAACACCATATATTTT.

The V call is TRBV7-2, the J call TRBJ1-2, with 9 bases aligning to TRBD1. Germline values: CDR1 SGHTA, CDR2 FQGNSA. This CDR3 is 14 amino acids long. Losses at the gene ends were 5 bases for V and 2 bases for J; bases not matched to a gene: 3. The CDR3 here is CASSDRGGNYGYTF. The DNA of the CDR3 is TGTGCCAGCAGCGACAGGGGGGGCAACTATGGCTACACCTTC.

There are a few counts of this clone. This rearrangement joins TRBV19 to TRBJ2-1, with a tentative D call TRBD1 (6 bases). Trimming pared 7 bases from V and 2 bases from J, leaving 9 bases between. The CDR3 sequence is 13 residues long. In germline, CDR1 is LNHDA, CDR2 SQIVND (reference sequence). The CDR3 is CASIGQPYNEQFF. For the CDR3, the DNA is TGTGCCAGTATCGGACAGCCCTACAATGAGCAGTTCTTC.

The chain employs TRBV5-1 and TRBJ1-4; a possible D gene is TRBD1 (6 bases). Trimming removed 7 bases from V and 8 bases from J, with 27 bases in between. CDR3 length: 17 residues. Germline V gene lookup returns CDR1 SGHRS and CDR2 YFSETQ. The CDR3 spells CASGRGQSGPNREKLFF. DNA of the CDR3: TGCGCCAGCGGCCGAGGACAGTCGGGACCAAACCGAGAAAAACTGTTTTTT.